This is a list of T cell receptor beta chains from one sample in a study of identical twins. TCRdb independently ran MiXCR on the 5' RACE reads; one entry per CDR3 protein. This table holds around 1.7 million distinct CDR3 sequences, around 33% found once. Sequenced sample: cord blood. Receptor source: a newborn girl in good health. Each CDR3 is given with its conserved first and last residue. The D gene is left open where the match is weak. Rows may omit the clone size; those that give it use once, few, many or a size class.

v_gene: TRBV6-5; j_gene: TRBJ2-7; abundance: -; d_gene: TRBD1; CDR3aa: CASSYSRWVGGYEQYF; CDR3nt: TGTGCCAGCAGTTACTCGAGATGGGTAGGGGGCTATGAGCAGTACTTC
v_gene: TRBV28; j_gene: TRBJ2-3; abundance: -; d_gene: TRBD2; CDR3aa: CASSSPRLAGGPNTQYF; CDR3nt: TGTGCCAGCAGTTCCCCCCGACTAGCGGGAGGGCCAAATACGCAGTATTTT
v_gene: TRBV7-6; j_gene: TRBJ2-7; abundance: few; d_gene: -; CDR3aa: CASSGTLSSYEQYF; CDR3nt: TGTGCCAGCAGCGGAACTCTTTCCTCCTACGAGCAGTACTTC
v_gene: TRBV4-2; j_gene: TRBJ2-3; abundance: -; d_gene: -; CDR3aa: CASSHPTGTDTQYF; CDR3nt: TGTGCCAGCAGCCATCCGACCGGAACAGATACGCAGTATTTT
v_gene: TRBV20-1; j_gene: TRBJ2-3; abundance: -; d_gene: TRBD1; CDR3aa: CSARAHRGGTDTQYF; CDR3nt: TGCAGTGCTAGAGCACACAGGGGTGGGACAGATACGCAGTATTTT
v_gene: TRBV27; j_gene: TRBJ2-3; abundance: -; d_gene: -; CDR3aa: CASSPFLAGTDTQYF; CDR3nt: TGTGCCAGCAGTCCGTTCCTCGCGGGGACAGATACGCAGTATTTT
v_gene: TRBV13; j_gene: TRBJ1-4; abundance: -; d_gene: -; CDR3aa: CASSLASGEKLFF; CDR3nt: TGTGCCAGCAGCTTAGCCTCCGGTGAAAAACTGTTTTTT
v_gene: TRBV3-1; j_gene: TRBJ2-7; abundance: few; d_gene: TRBD2; CDR3aa: CASSHGGGYEQYF; CDR3nt: TGTGCCAGCAGCCACGGCGGGGGCTACGAGCAGTACTTC
v_gene: TRBV11-2; j_gene: TRBJ1-6; abundance: -; d_gene: -; CDR3aa: CASSLGPIRGNGGSPLHF; CDR3nt: TGTGCCAGCAGCTTAGGCCCTATCCGGGGGAACGGGGGTTCACCCCTCCACTTT
v_gene: TRBV2; j_gene: TRBJ1-2; abundance: -; d_gene: -; CDR3aa: CASSFRTVNYGCTF; CDR3nt: TGTGCCAGCAGTTTTAGGACAGTTAACTATGGCTGCACCTTC
v_gene: TRBV4-1; j_gene: TRBJ2-1; abundance: few; d_gene: -; CDR3aa: CASSQDLEGEQFF; CDR3nt: TGCGCCAGCAGCCAAGATTTGGAGGGTGAGCAGTTCTTC
v_gene: TRBV9; j_gene: TRBJ1-1; abundance: -; d_gene: -; CDR3aa: CASSPRWAVTEAFF; CDR3nt: TGTGCCAGCAGCCCTCGATGGGCGGTCACTGAAGCTTTCTTT
v_gene: TRBV12-3/TRBV12-4; j_gene: TRBJ1-4; abundance: -; d_gene: -; CDR3aa: CASRPWLLRPGATNEKLFF; CDR3nt: TGTGCCAGCAGGCCCTGGTTACTTAGGCCAGGGGCAACTAATGAAAAACTGTTTTTT
v_gene: TRBV12-3/TRBV12-4; j_gene: TRBJ1-2; abundance: few; d_gene: -; CDR3aa: CASSLGQVGYTF; CDR3nt: TGTGCCAGCAGTTTGGGGCAGGTTGGCTACACCTTC
v_gene: TRBV20-1; j_gene: TRBJ2-1; abundance: -; d_gene: -; CDR3aa: CSASRGGPTNEQFF; CDR3nt: TGCAGTGCTAGTAGAGGGGGGCCTACAAATGAGCAGTTCTTC
v_gene: TRBV4-1; j_gene: TRBJ2-1; abundance: once; d_gene: TRBD1; CDR3aa: CASSQGPGTVSEQFF; CDR3nt: TGCGCCAGCAGCCAAGGACCCGGGACAGTAAGTGAGCAGTTCTTC
v_gene: TRBV4-1; j_gene: TRBJ1-5; abundance: once; d_gene: TRBD1; CDR3aa: CASSQLPGTGSNQPQHF; CDR3nt: TGCGCCAGCAGCCAGCTCCCCGGGACAGGGAGTAATCAGCCCCAGCATTTT
v_gene: TRBV7-9; j_gene: TRBJ2-1; abundance: -; d_gene: -; CDR3aa: CASRLGGSEQFF; CDR3nt: TGTGCCAGCAGGTTAGGGGGGTCAGAGCAGTTCTTC
v_gene: TRBV6-5; j_gene: TRBJ2-1; abundance: -; d_gene: -; CDR3aa: CASSYPETRKQFF; CDR3nt: TGTGCCAGCAGTTACCCCGAGACTAGGAAGCAGTTCTTC
v_gene: TRBV27; j_gene: TRBJ2-2; abundance: -; d_gene: -; CDR3aa: CASRILVTGELFF; CDR3nt: TGTGCCAGCAGAATCCTAGTGACCGGGGAGCTGTTTTTT
v_gene: TRBV20-1; j_gene: TRBJ1-2; abundance: few; d_gene: -; CDR3aa: CSARVLSRGYTF; CDR3nt: TGCAGTGCTAGAGTATTGAGTCGTGGCTACACCTTC
v_gene: TRBV3-1; j_gene: TRBJ2-3; abundance: -; d_gene: -; CDR3aa: CASSQDRPLGRTDTQYF; CDR3nt: TGTGCCAGCAGCCAAGATCGCCCGTTAGGTCGCACAGATACGCAGTATTTT